Below are 15 T cell receptor beta chains sequenced from a single sample in a study of blood T cell repertoires in COVID-19. Clones were sequenced by immunoSEQ multiplex PCR, and TCRdb holds only the in-frame ones, with some missing. The data contain about 220,000 clones, approximately 86% of them singletons. The sequenced material came from peripheral blood. All receptors come from a woman in her twenties or thirties who had recovered from COVID-19.

The chain employs TRBV6-5 and TRBJ1-1; maybe TRBD1 (5 bases). The CDR3 runs 15 residues. In germline, CDR1 is MNHEY, CDR2 SVGAGI. V was shortened by 10 bases and J by 1 base, with 19 bases between the two germline ends. The CDR3 reads CATRRREDTNTEAFF. As DNA, the CDR3 is TGTGCCACCAGGAGACGCGAGGACACGAACACTGAAGCTTTCTTT.

The chain is built from TRBV9 and TRBJ1-2, with TRBD1 identical over 7 bases. This CDR3 has 13 amino acids. Per the germline V gene, CDR1 is SGDLS and CDR2 is YYNGEE. Trimming removed 3 bases from V and 6 bases from J; junction bases left unmatched: 5. This CDR3 is CASSALTGHGYTF. The CDR3 DNA follows: TGTGCCAGCAGCGCCCTGACAGGGCATGGCTACACCTTC.

This chain connects TRBV9 to TRBJ1-2; the match to TRBD1 covers 8 bases. CDR3 length: 17 amino acids. The V and J ends lost 0 bases and 0 bases, in that order; junction bases with no gene match: 7. From germline, CDR1 is SGDLS and CDR2 YYNGEE. CDR3 nucleotides: TGTGCCAGCAGCGTAGGGACAGGGCGGGAAGCTAACTATGGCTACACCTTC. Encoded protein: CASSVGTGREANYGYTF. Using reference TRBV9 and TRBJ1-2 for the parts outside the CDR3, the full variable domain is DSGVTQTPKHLITATGQRVTLRCSPRSGDLSVYWYQQSLDQGLQFLIQYYNGEERAKGNILERFSAQQFPDLHSELNLSSLELGDSALYFCASSVGTGREANYGYTFGSGTRLTVV.

The rearrangement joins TRBV5-6 to TRBJ1-2, with 7 bases fitting TRBD1. The germline V gene encodes CDR1 SGHDT and CDR2 YYEEEE. Trimming at V came to 1 base and at J to 4 bases, leaving 13 bases not matched to a gene. The CDR3 is 17 residues long. The CDR3 sequence: CASSLYQRQGGTYGYTF. CDR3 in DNA: TGTGCCAGCAGCTTGTACCAGCGACAGGGAGGCACCTATGGCTACACCTTC.

This rearrangement joins TRBV18 to TRBJ1-2, with D hard to call. Germline V gives CDR1 KGHSH, CDR2 LQKENI. There are 12 residues in the CDR3. V lost 3 bases, J lost 7 bases, and 9 bases lay in between. In nucleotides, the CDR3 is TGTGCCAGCTCACCCGGGAATCGTGGCTACACCTTC. Translation gives CASSPGNRGYTF.

The genes are TRBV7-8 and TRBJ1-2; D is possibly TRBD1 (6 bases). V was clipped by 0 bases and J by 2 bases, with 7 bases between them. Germline V lookup: CDR1 SGHVS, CDR2 FQNEAQ. The CDR3 consists of 14 residues. This CDR3 reads CASSLAGQNYGYTF. CDR3 nucleotides: TGTGCCAGCAGCTTAGCGGGACAAAACTATGGCTACACCTTC.

The chain recombines TRBV10-2 with TRBJ2-3; tentative D call: TRBD2 (6 bases). This CDR3 has 14 residues. Germline-derived CDR1 and CDR2 are WSHSY and SAAADI. The V end lost 7 bases, the J end lost 0 bases, and 11 bases lay between the germline ends. Written as DNA, the CDR3 is TGCGCCAGCACCCCAGGGACTAGCACAGATACGCAGTATTTT. It codes for CASTPGTSTDTQYF.

This sequence joins TRBV5-6 and TRBJ1-5, with D unclear. The CDR3 sequence is 13 residues long. In germline, CDR1 is SGHDT, CDR2 YYEEEE. V lost 3 bases and J lost 6, with 10 bases in between. In nucleotides, the CDR3 is TGTGCCAGCAGCTCAAGAGGATTTCAGCCCCAGCATTTT. It yields the protein CASSSRGFQPQHF.

This chain connects TRBV27 to TRBJ2-7; possible D gene TRBD2, 6 bases. The CDR3 runs 13 residues. The ends were cut back, 2 bases at V and 7 bases at J, with 12 bases in the middle. Germline CDR1 and CDR2: MNHEY and SMNVEV (reference sequence). The CDR3 DNA reads TGTGCCAGCAGTTTAGCGGGGCTGCGGGAGCAGTACTTC. It codes for CASSLAGLREQYF.

This clone was observed once. The chain is built from TRBV9 and TRBJ2-7; D gene ambiguous. CDR3 length equals 14 residues. Trimming stripped 0 bases from V and 4 bases from J, with 11 bases between. CDR1 and CDR2 from the germline V gene are SGDLS and YYNGEE. The CDR3 loop reads CASSVGAGRYEQYF. The DNA of the CDR3 is TGTGCCAGCAGCGTAGGGGCAGGCCGATACGAGCAGTACTTC.

The CDR3 DNA sequence: TGTGCCAGCAGCCCAGAAGACTACCCAACTAATGAAAAACTGTTTTTT. It codes for CASSPEDYPTNEKLFF. This chain connects TRBV7-9 to TRBJ1-4; no firm D call. CDR1 and CDR2 from the germline V gene are SEHNR and FQNEAQ (reference sequence). Trimming removed 5 bases from V and 0 bases from J, with 13 bases in between. This CDR3 is 16 amino acids long.

The V and J genes are TRBV11-3 and TRBJ2-1, with TRBD2 identical over 9 bases. This CDR3 contains 15 residues. Germline CDR1 reads SGHNT; CDR2 reads YENEEA. V trimming: 1 base; J trimming: 7 bases; junction bases outside the gene matches: 5. The CDR3: CASSLGGGGYNEQFF. In DNA, the CDR3 is TGTGCCAGCAGCTTAGGCGGGGGGGGATATAATGAGCAGTTCTTC.

This clone was seen ten or more times. The V gene is TRBV2, the J gene TRBJ1-5, with a possible D match to TRBD1 (6 bases). The CDR3 consists of 16 residues. The germline V gene has CDR1 SNHLY and CDR2 FYNNEI. Trimming cost V 8 bases and J 0 bases, with 17 bases left between them. The CDR3 coding sequence is TGTGCCAGCGGTGTTAGACAGGATTATAGCAATCAGCCCCAGCATTTT. This translates into CASGVRQDYSNQPQHF. Based on the CDR3 plus reference TRBV2 and TRBJ1-5, the full variable domain is EPEVTQTPSHQVTQMGQEVILRCVPISNHLYFYWYRQILGQKVEFLVSFYNNEISEKSEIFDDQFSVERPDGSNFTLKIRSTKLEDSAMYFCASGVRQDYSNQPQHFGDGTRLSIL.

The rearrangement uses TRBV19 and TRBJ2-7; no definite D call. The V gene's germline CDR1 is LNHDA and CDR2 SQIVND (reference sequence). The CDR3 has 13 amino acids. V was shortened by 3 bases and J by 3 bases, with 9 bases between the two germline ends. The CDR3 reads CASSIAGNYEQYF. CDR3 sequence (DNA): TGTGCCAGTAGTATTGCAGGTAACTACGAGCAGTACTTC. Drawing the rest from reference TRBV19 and TRBJ2-7, the complete variable domain is DGGITQSPKYLFRKEGQNVTLSCEQNLNHDAMYWYRQDPGQGLRLIYYSQIVNDFQKGDIAEGYSVSREKKESFPLTVTSAQKNPTAFYLCASSIAGNYEQYFGPGTRLTVT.

This clone was detected only a few times. The genes are TRBV5-1 and TRBJ1-6; D call uncertain. The germline CDR1 and CDR2 sequences are SGHRS and YFSETQ. The CDR3 length is 15 residues. Trimming took off 0 bases at V and 7 bases at J, with 11 bases between the two ends. The CDR3 DNA reads as TGCGCCAGCAGCTTGGACAGAACCCTCAATTCACCCCTCCACTTT. Its translation is CASSLDRTLNSPLHF.